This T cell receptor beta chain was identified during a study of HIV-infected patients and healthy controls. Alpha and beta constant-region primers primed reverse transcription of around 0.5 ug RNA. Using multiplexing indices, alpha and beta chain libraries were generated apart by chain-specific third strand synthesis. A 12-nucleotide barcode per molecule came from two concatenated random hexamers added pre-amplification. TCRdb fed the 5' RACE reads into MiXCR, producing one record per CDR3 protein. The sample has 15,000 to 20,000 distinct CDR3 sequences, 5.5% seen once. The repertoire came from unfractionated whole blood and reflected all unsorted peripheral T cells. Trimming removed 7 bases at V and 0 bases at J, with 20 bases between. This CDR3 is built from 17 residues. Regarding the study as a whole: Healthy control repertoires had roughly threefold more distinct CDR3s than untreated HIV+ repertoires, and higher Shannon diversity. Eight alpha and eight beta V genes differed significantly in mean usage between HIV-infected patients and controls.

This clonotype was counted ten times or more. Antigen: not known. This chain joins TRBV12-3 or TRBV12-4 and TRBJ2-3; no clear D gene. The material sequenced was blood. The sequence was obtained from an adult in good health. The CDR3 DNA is TGTGCCAGCACAATCCGGCAGCGCATACCTAGCACAGATACGCAGTATTTT. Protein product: CASTIRQRIPSTDTQYF.